This T cell receptor (beta chain) stems from a study of T cells in Graves' hyperthyroidism and ophthalmopathy. Broader study findings: Most thyroid clonotypes expanded above 0.001 were also detected in blood.

Amplified TCR beta CDR3 regions derived from RNA transcripts. An initial round of RT-PCR targeting the TCR CDR3 relied on the HTBI primer set. TCRdb re-called the multiplex PCR reads through MiXCR, storing one row per CDR3 protein. The table lists 400,000 to 450,000 distinct CDR3 sequences, approximately 15% of them singletons, with approximately 13% in the top ten. This clonotype has ten or more counts. Its specificity is not known. The CDR3 runs to 14 residues. Between the trimmed V and J ends, which lost 5 bases and 7 bases, there was a span of 18 bases. Among ophthalmopathy patients, the Clinical Activity Score reached at least 3, the NOSPECS grade reached at least 4, and duration remained under 3 months. The PBMCs studied were ones that came from roughly 9.4 ml fresh peripheral blood.

This sequence joins TRBV12-3 or TRBV12-4 and TRBJ2-7, with D possibly called TRBD1 or TRBD2 (5 bases each). The clonotype comes from a young man with Graves' ophthalmopathy. The sample was blood. CDR3: CASSRGIPGIEQYF. The CDR3 nucleotides read TGTGCCAGCAGTCGGGGAATACCAGGGATTGAGCAGTACTTC.